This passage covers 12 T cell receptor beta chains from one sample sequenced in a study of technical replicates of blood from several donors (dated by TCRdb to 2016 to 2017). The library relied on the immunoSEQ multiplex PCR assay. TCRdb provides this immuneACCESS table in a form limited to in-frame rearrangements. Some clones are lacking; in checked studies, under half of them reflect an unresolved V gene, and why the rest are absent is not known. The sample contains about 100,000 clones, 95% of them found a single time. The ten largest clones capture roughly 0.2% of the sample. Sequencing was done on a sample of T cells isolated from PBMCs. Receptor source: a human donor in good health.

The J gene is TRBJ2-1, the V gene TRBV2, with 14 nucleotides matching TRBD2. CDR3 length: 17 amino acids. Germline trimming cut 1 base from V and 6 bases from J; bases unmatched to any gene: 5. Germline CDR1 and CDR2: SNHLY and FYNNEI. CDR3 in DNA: TGTGCCAGCAGTGAAGGACTAGCGGGAGGGCCCCCCAATGAGCAGTTCTTC. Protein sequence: CASSEGLAGGPPNEQFF. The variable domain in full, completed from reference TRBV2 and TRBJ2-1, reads EPEVTQTPSHQVTQMGQEVILRCVPISNHLYFYWYRQILGQKVEFLVSFYNNEISEKSEIFDDQFSVERPDGSNFTLKIRSTKLEDSAMYFCASSEGLAGGPPNEQFFGPGTRLTVL.

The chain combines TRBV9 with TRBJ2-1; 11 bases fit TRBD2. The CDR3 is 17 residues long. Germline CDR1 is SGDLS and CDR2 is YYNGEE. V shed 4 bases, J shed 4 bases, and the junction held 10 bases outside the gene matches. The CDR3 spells CASSPSSGGPIYNEQFF. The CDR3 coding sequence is TGTGCCAGCAGCCCCTCTAGCGGGGGGCCAATTTACAATGAGCAGTTCTTC.

The CDR3 loop reads CASSTRGGELFF. The CDR3 DNA sequence: TGTGCCAGTAGTACCCGCGGCGGGGAGCTGTTTTTT. V and J are TRBV19 and TRBJ2-2; D ambiguous. V lost 4 bases and J lost 7, with 7 bases in between. Germline loops: CDR1 LNHDA, CDR2 SQIVND (reference sequence). The CDR3 spans 12 residues. Filled out from reference TRBV19 and TRBJ2-2, the complete variable domain reads DGGITQSPKYLFRKEGQNVTLSCEQNLNHDAMYWYRQDPGQGLRLIYYSQIVNDFQKGDIAEGYSVSREKKESFPLTVTSAQKNPTAFYLCASSTRGGELFFGEGSRLTVL.

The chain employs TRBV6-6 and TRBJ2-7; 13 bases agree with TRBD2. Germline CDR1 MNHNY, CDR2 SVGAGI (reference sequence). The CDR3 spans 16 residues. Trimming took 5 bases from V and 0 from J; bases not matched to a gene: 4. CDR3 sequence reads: CASSRRTSGSSYEQYF. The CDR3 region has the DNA TGTGCCAGCAGTCGCCGGACTAGCGGGAGCTCCTACGAGCAGTACTTC.

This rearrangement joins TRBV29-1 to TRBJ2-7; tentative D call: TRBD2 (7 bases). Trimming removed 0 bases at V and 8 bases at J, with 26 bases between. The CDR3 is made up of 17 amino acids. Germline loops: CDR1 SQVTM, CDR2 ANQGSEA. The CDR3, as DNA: TGCAGCGTTGAAGATGGGATCGTGGGAGGGGGAATGGACAAGCAGTACTTC. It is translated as CSVEDGIVGGGMDKQYF.

In DNA, the CDR3 is TGTGCCAGCAGTTACAATATGGAGACCCAGTACTTC. Translation gives CASSYNMETQYF. V is TRBV6-5 and J is TRBJ2-5; D gene uncertain. Trimming left V 2 bases short and J 5 bases short, with 6 bases between. Germline CDR1 reads MNHEY; CDR2 reads SVGAGI. The CDR3 consists of 12 residues.

The CDR3 sequence is CASRWGLAGEQFF. The CDR3, as DNA: TGTGCCAGCAGGTGGGGACTAGCGGGAGAGCAGTTCTTC. The rearrangement links TRBV27 to TRBJ2-1; TRBD2 agrees at 13 bases. The V gene end was trimmed by 6 bases and the J gene end by 10 bases; junction bases not matched to a gene: 3. The CDR3 runs 13 residues. Germline assignment: CDR1 MNHEY and CDR2 SMNVEV (reference sequence).

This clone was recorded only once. This CDR3 reads CASSPRGQEHQPQHF. The CDR3 DNA is TGTGCCAGCAGCCCCCGCGGGCAGGAGCATCAGCCCCAGCATTTT. This chain uses TRBV7-9 with TRBJ1-5; D remains ambiguous. Germline CDR1 reads SEHNR; CDR2 reads FQNEAQ (reference sequence). Trimming removed 5 bases from V and 5 bases from J, with 16 bases in between. The CDR3 is made up of 15 amino acids.

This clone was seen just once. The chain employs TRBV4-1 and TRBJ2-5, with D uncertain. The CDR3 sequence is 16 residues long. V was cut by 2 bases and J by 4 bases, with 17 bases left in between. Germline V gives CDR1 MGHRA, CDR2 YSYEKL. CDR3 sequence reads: CASSQPTSRRSETQYF. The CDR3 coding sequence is TGCGCCAGCAGCCAACCCACCTCTAGACGATCAGAGACCCAGTACTTC.

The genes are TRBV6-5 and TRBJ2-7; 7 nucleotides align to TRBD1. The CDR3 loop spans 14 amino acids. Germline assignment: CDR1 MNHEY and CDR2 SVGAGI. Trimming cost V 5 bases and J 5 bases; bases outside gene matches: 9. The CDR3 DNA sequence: TGTGCCAGCAGTCCCACCTTTACAGGGGACGAGCAGTACTTC. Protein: CASSPTFTGDEQYF.

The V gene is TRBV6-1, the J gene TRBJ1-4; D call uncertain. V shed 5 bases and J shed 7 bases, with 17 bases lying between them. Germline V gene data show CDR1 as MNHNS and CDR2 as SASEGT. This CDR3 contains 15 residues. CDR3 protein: CASSSQPGGVEKLFF. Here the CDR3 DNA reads TGTGCCAGCAGTAGTCAGCCGGGAGGTGTTGAAAAACTGTTTTTT.

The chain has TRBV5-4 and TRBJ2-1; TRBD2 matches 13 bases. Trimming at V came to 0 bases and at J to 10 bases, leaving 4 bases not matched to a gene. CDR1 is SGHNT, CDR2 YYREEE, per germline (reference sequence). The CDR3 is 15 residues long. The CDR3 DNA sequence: TGTGCCAGCAGCTTGGGACTAGCGGGAGGAAGGGAGCAGTTCTTC. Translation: CASSLGLAGGREQFF.